The clone carrying this TCR beta chain occurred once. As processed by the authors: Amplification of reference gene primers provided the estimated nucleated cell counts. Produced via immunoSEQ multiplex PCR; TCRdb's table is partial and in-frame only. V, J and clone size were drawn from that table, and D and trimming were deduced from the DNA. The data show tens of thousands of clones, with roughly four fifths seen just once and around 9.7% held by the top ten. The sample is drawn from a study of blood T cell repertoires in COVID-19. Study summary: From T cells, B-cell-depleted T cells, or PBMCs came the material, which was cDNA or gDNA.

Per the germline V gene, CDR1 is MNHNS and CDR2 is SASEGT. V gave up 0 bases and J gave up 7 bases, with 12 bases separating them. The length of the CDR3 is 14 residues. Sample: peripheral blood. The chain joins TRBV6-1 to TRBJ2-5; D possibly corresponds to TRBD2 (6 bases). The clonotype originates from a human donor in a cohort sampled during active COVID-19. CDR3 sequence reads: CASSEAGGKGTQYF. The CDR3 DNA sequence: TGTGCCAGCAGTGAAGCGGGCGGGAAAGGGACCCAGTACTTC.